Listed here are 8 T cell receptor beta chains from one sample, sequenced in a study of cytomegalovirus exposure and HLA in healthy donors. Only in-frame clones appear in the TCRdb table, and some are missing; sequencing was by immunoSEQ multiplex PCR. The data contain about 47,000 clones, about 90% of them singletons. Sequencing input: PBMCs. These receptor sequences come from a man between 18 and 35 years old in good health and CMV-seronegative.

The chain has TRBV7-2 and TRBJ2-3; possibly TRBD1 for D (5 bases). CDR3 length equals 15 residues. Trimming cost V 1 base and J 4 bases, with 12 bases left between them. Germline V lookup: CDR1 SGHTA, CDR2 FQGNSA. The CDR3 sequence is CASSLGPGLADTQYF. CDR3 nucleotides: TGTGCCAGCAGCTTAGGTCCAGGGTTGGCAGATACGCAGTATTTT.

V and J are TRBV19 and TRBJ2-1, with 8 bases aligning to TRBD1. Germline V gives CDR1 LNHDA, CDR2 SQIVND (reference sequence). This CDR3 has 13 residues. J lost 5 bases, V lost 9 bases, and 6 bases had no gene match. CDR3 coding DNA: TGTGCCAGCCTCGGACAGGGCCACAATGAGCAGTTCTTC. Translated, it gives CASLGQGHNEQFF.

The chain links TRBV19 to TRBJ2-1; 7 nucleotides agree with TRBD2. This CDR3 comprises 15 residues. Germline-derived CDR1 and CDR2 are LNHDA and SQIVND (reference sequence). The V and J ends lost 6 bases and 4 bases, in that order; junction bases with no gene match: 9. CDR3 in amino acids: CASRIGGLEYNEQFF. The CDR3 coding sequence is TGTGCCAGTAGGATTGGAGGACTAGAGTACAATGAGCAGTTCTTC.

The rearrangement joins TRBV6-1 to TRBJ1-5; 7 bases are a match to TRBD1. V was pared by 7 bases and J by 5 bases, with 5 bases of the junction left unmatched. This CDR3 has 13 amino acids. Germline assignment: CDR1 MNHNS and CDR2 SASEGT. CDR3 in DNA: TGTGCCAGCAAGGACAGGACTTATCAGCCCCAGCATTTT. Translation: CASKDRTYQPQHF.

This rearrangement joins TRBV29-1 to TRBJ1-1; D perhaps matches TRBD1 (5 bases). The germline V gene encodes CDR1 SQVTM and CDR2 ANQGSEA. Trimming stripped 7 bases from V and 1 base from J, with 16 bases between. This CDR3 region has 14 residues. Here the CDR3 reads CSGRRTQGNTEAFF. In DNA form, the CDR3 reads TGCAGCGGGAGAAGGACACAAGGGAACACTGAAGCTTTCTTT.

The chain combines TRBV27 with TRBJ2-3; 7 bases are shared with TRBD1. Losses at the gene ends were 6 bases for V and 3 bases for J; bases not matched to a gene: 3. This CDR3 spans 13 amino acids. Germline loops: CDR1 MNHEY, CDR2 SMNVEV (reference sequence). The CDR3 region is CASRQQGTDTQYF. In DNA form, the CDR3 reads TGTGCCAGCAGACAACAGGGGACAGATACGCAGTATTTT.

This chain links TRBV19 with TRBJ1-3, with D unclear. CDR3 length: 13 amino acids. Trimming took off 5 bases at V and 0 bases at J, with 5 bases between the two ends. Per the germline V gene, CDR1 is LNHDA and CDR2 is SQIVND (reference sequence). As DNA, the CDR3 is TGTGCCAGTAGTCCGAGCTCTGGAAACACCATATATTTT. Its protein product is CASSPSSGNTIYF.

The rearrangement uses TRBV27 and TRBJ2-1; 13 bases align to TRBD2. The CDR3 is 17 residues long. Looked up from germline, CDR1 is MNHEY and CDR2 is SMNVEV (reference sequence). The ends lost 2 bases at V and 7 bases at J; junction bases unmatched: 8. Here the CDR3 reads CASSLRLLAGGSNEQFF. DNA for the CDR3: TGTGCCAGCAGTTTACGATTACTAGCGGGAGGGTCGAATGAGCAGTTCTTC.